Listed below are T cell receptor beta chains from one sample, sequenced in a study of shared clonotypes between healthy human individuals. TCRdb keeps only in-frame clones here, not all; method: immunoSEQ multiplex PCR. The sample gives some 2,500,000 clones, just under 95% of which show up once; 0.3% to 0.4% is in the top ten. The sample consisted of naive CD4+ T cells from PBMCs. Receptors originate from a man between 18 and 35 years old in good health. Some clones in this sample may be carry-over from other donors' samples. Both conserved end residues are part of each CDR3. The D gene is left open where the match is weak. Where a row states a size, it is once, few, many or the class of an expanded clone; other rows omit it.

-	TRBJ1-1	TRBV28	few	TGTGCCAGCAGAGCCTCACACAGCTCTGAAGCTTTCTTT	CASRASHSSEAFF
-	TRBJ2-7	TRBV6-5	-	TGTGCCAGCAGAGCACGGGGGAAGGGCTACGAGCAGTACTTC	CASRARGKGYEQYF
TRBD2	TRBJ2-3	TRBV19	-	TGTGCCAGTAGAAGCGGGAGGGCCCCAGATACGCAGTATTTT	CASRSGRAPDTQYF
-	TRBJ1-4	TRBV6-6	-	TGTGCCAGCAGTGGCCGTGGTGTCGCTAATGAAAAACTGTTTTTT	CASSGRGVANEKLFF
-	TRBJ2-1	TRBV7-2	once	TGTGCCAGCAGCCCATTGGGGGGAAGGGTTAATGAGCAGTTCTTC	CASSPLGGRVNEQFF
-	TRBJ2-6	TRBV7-2	-	TGTGCCAGCAGCTCTCCACACCAGGCGGCTGGGGCCAACGTCCTGACTTTC	CASSSPHQAAGANVLTF
-	TRBJ2-7	TRBV19	-	TGTGCCAGTAGTATATGGCCGCCGAAGTACGAGCAGTACTTC	CASSIWPPKYEQYF
-	TRBJ2-2	TRBV11-2	-	TGTGCCAGCAAAAAAGGGGACCGGGGTTGGTCCGGGGAGCTGTTTTTT	CASKKGDRGWSGELFF
TRBD1	TRBJ2-7	TRBV5-5	-	TGTGCCAGCAGCCTCCAGGGGGTGGCCTACGAGCAGTACTTC	CASSLQGVAYEQYF
-	TRBJ2-2	TRBV6-5	few	TGTGCCAGCAGCAAAAACACCGGGGAGCTGTTTTTT	CASSKNTGELFF
-	TRBJ2-2	TRBV15	-	TGTGCCACCAGCAGAGATAGGGGTACCGGCGGGGAGCTGTTTTTT	CATSRDRGTGGELFF
TRBD1	TRBJ2-2	TRBV7-9	once	TGTGCCAGCAGCCCCTGGGACAGGGCTGTTTACAACACCGGGGAGCTGTTTTTT	CASSPWDRAVYNTGELFF
TRBD1	TRBJ1-1	TRBV28	-	TGTGCCAGCAGTTGGGACAGGGGGCTGGACACTGAAGCTTTCTTT	CASSWDRGLDTEAFF
TRBD1	TRBJ1-2	TRBV19	-	TGTGCCAGTAGTATCGGACAGGGGAACTATGGCTACACCTTC	CASSIGQGNYGYTF
-	TRBJ2-7	TRBV5-1	-	TGCGCCAGCAGCTTGGCTGGGGGCCCATCCTACGAGCAGTACTTC	CASSLAGGPSYEQYF
-	TRBJ2-7	TRBV5-1	-	TGCGCCAGCAGCTTTCAGGGTGGGTCCTACGAGCAGTACTTC	CASSFQGGSYEQYF